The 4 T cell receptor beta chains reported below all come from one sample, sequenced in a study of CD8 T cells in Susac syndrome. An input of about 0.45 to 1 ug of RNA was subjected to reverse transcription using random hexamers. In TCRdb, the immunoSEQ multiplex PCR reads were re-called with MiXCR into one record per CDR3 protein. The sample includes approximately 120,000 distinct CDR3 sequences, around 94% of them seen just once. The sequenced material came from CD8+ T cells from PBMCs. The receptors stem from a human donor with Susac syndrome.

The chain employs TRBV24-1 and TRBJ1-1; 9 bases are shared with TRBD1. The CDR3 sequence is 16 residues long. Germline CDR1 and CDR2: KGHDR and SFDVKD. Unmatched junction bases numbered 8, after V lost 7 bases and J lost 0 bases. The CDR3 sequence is CATRESTGGMNTEAFF. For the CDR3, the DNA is TGTGCCACCAGAGAATCGACAGGGGGTATGAACACTGAAGCTTTCTTT.

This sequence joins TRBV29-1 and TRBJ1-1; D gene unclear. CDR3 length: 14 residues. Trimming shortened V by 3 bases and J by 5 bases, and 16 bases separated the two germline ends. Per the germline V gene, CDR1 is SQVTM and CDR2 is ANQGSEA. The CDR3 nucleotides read TGCAGCGTTGAGCGTTTGGGGATGGGGACTGAAGCTTTCTTT. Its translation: CSVERLGMGTEAFF.

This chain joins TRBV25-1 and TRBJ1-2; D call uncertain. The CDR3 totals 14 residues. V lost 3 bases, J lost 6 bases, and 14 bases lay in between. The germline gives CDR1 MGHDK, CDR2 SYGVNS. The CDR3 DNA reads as TGTGCCAGCAGTGACTTCGACACCCAGCATGGCTACACCTTC. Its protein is CASSDFDTQHGYTF.

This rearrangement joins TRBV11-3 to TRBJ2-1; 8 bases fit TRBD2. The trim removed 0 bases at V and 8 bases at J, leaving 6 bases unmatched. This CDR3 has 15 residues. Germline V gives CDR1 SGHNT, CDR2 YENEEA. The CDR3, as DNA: TGTGCCAGCAGCTTAGACGGGAGGGGAACCGATGAGCAGTTCTTC. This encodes CASSLDGRGTDEQFF.